These 28 T cell receptor beta chains were sequenced from one sample in a study of CD8 T cells in Susac syndrome. Random hexamers primed reverse transcription of roughly 0.45 to 1 ug RNA. One entry per CDR3 protein results from TCRdb running MiXCR on the immunoSEQ multiplex PCR reads. The repertoire includes a few hundred thousand distinct CDR3 sequences, approximately 89% of them detected once, and about 0.17% sits in the top ten. Input material: CD8+ T cells from PBMCs. Every receptor here comes from a human donor with multiple sclerosis.

J is TRBJ2-7 and V is TRBV3-1, with 8 bases fitting TRBD2. Germline loops: CDR1 LGHDT, CDR2 YNNKEL (reference sequence). The CDR3 covers 17 residues. V lost 0 bases and J lost 0; bases outside the gene matches: 7. The CDR3 loop is CASSQEYGGALSYEQYF. CDR3 DNA: TGTGCCAGCAGCCAAGAATACGGGGGGGCCCTCTCCTACGAGCAGTACTTC.

The V call is TRBV20-1, the J call TRBJ2-1; D remains ambiguous. Germline V gives CDR1 DFQATT, CDR2 SNEGSKA (reference sequence). The CDR3 is made up of 12 amino acids. Trimming cost V 3 bases and J 12 bases, with 15 bases left between them. CDR3 nucleotide sequence: TGCAGTGCTAGGCGTAACACCAAGGCGCAGTTCTTC. This gives the protein CSARRNTKAQFF.

This clonotype was picked up many times. The rearrangement links TRBV6-1 to TRBJ2-7; 7 bases line up with TRBD2. This CDR3 comprises 12 residues. Looked up from germline, CDR1 is MNHNS and CDR2 is SASEGT. With V trimmed by 8 bases and J by 0 bases, 1 base remained unmatched. The DNA of the CDR3 is TGTGCCAGCCGGGACTACTCCTACGAGCAGTACTTC. As protein: CASRDYSYEQYF.

V gene TRBV29-1 combines with J gene TRBJ1-2; 10 bases map to TRBD1. The V gene's germline CDR1 is SQVTM and CDR2 ANQGSEA. The CDR3 sequence is 15 residues long. The V gene end was trimmed by 0 bases and the J gene end by 2 bases; junction bases not matched to a gene: 3. The CDR3 bases are TGCAGCGTTGAAGATCCGGACAGGGGGAACTATGGCTACACCTTC. This translates into CSVEDPDRGNYGYTF.

This clonotype has only a few counts. Its ends do not fully match the called genes, so a read error is possible. The rearrangement uses TRBV4-1 and TRBJ2-7; a possible D gene is TRBD2 (6 bases). The CDR3 has 13 amino acids. Germline CDR1 is MGHRA and CDR2 is YSYEKL. The CDR3 nucleotides read TGTGCCAGCAGCCAAGTCGGGGGCTACGAGCAGTACTTC. This gives the protein CASSQVGGYEQYF.

The chain recombines TRBV24-1 with TRBJ2-3; 7 bases are a match to TRBD2. The CDR3 totals 13 residues. V trimming: 7 bases; J trimming: 6 bases; junction bases outside the gene matches: 6. Germline values: CDR1 KGHDR, CDR2 SFDVKD. CDR3 residues: CATRGGNLDTQYF. The DNA of the CDR3 is TGTGCCACCAGGGGGGGGAACCTGGATACGCAGTATTTT.

The rearrangement uses TRBV15 and TRBJ2-7, with D tentatively TRBD1 (9 bases). CDR1 is LNHNV, CDR2 YYDKDF, per germline (reference sequence). The V and J ends lost 3 bases and 1 base respectively, with 16 bases between them. The CDR3 length is 16 residues. In nucleotides, the CDR3 is TGTGCCACCAGCAGCACAGGGGGCGGGGGGTCCTACGAGCAGTACTTC. Protein product: CATSSTGGGGSYEQYF.

This clonotype was picked up a small number of times. This chain joins TRBV6-1 and TRBJ2-6; 7 bases agree with TRBD1. This CDR3 is 15 amino acids long. Germline CDR1 is MNHNS and CDR2 is SASEGT. Trimming removed 6 bases from V and 4 bases from J; junction bases left unmatched: 6. The CDR3 region is CASSKTGWGANVLTF. CDR3 nucleotide sequence: TGTGCCAGCAGCAAGACAGGGTGGGGGGCCAACGTCCTGACTTTC.

Only a few counts were recorded for this clonotype. This chain links TRBV12-3 or TRBV12-4 with TRBJ2-7; unclear D gene. This CDR3 has 13 amino acids. V shed 6 bases and J shed 1 base, with 10 bases lying between them. The CDR3 sequence: CASSPTVSYEQYF. The CDR3 bases are TGTGCCAGCAGCCCTACGGTTTCCTACGAGCAGTACTTC.

DNA for the CDR3: TGTGCCAGTAGTGTGACTAGCCTCCCCACAGATACGCAGTATTTT. Translated: CASSVTSLPTDTQYF. This chain uses TRBV19 with TRBJ2-3, with 7 bases identical to TRBD2. Losses at the gene ends were 5 bases for V and 2 bases for J; bases not matched to a gene: 7. This CDR3 comprises 15 residues. Germline-derived CDR1 and CDR2 are LNHDA and SQIVND (reference sequence).

The rearrangement links TRBV6-1 to TRBJ2-3; 9 bases agree with TRBD2. CDR1 is MNHNS, CDR2 SASEGT, per germline. Trimming removed 2 bases from V and 4 bases from J; junction bases left unmatched: 7. The CDR3 is 16 amino acids. DNA for the CDR3: TGTGCCAGCAGTGAAATATCGGCGGGAGGGCCAGATACGCAGTATTTT. This encodes CASSEISAGGPDTQYF.

The V call is TRBV27, the J call TRBJ2-7; possible D gene TRBD1, 5 bases. Trimming removed 5 bases at V and 1 base at J, with 15 bases between. The V gene's germline CDR1 is MNHEY and CDR2 SMNVEV (reference sequence). The CDR3 runs to 15 residues. The DNA of the CDR3 is TGTGCCAGCAGTACCCTCAGGGTCCCTTCCTACGAGCAGTACTTC. It yields the protein CASSTLRVPSYEQYF.

The CDR3 nucleotides are TGTGCCACCAGCAGCCCCGGGGGAGAGTGGGACACCGGGGAGCTGTTTTTT. It codes for CATSSPGGEWDTGELFF. The genes are TRBV15 and TRBJ2-2; tentatively, D is TRBD2 (6 bases). V lost 3 bases and J 3 bases, leaving 17 bases between the germline ends. The CDR3 length is 17 residues. Germline CDR1 LNHNV, CDR2 YYDKDF (reference sequence).

This chain joins TRBV6-5 and TRBJ2-5; no reliable D call. The CDR3 length is 13 residues. V lost 2 bases to trimming and J lost 2 bases, with 6 bases between them. Germline V gene data show CDR1 as MNHEY and CDR2 as SVGAGI. The CDR3 here is CASSYGVQETQYF. The CDR3 region has the DNA TGTGCCAGCAGTTACGGGGTTCAAGAGACCCAGTACTTC.

The CDR3 DNA reads TGCGCCAGCAGTGAGATCACTAGCGGAAACAATGAGCAGTTCTTC. The encoded protein is CASSEITSGNNEQFF. J is TRBJ2-1 and V is TRBV10-2; 8 nucleotides align to TRBD2. CDR3 length: 15 amino acids. Trimming removed 2 bases from V and 5 bases from J; junction bases left unmatched: 5. The germline gives CDR1 WSHSY, CDR2 SAAADI.

The chain links TRBV27 to TRBJ2-2, with TRBD2 matching over 11 bases. Germline trimming cut 4 bases from V and 9 bases from J; bases unmatched to any gene: 10. Germline CDR1 reads MNHEY; CDR2 reads SMNVEV (reference sequence). This CDR3 has 16 residues. This CDR3 reads CASSSGTSGMYRELFF. CDR3 in DNA: TGTGCCAGCAGTTCCGGGACTAGCGGAATGTACCGGGAGCTGTTTTTT.

This clonotype has just one count. The V and J genes are TRBV12-3 or TRBV12-4 and TRBJ2-1, with D unresolved. The CDR3 is 12 residues long. The ends were cut back, 10 bases at V and 1 base at J, with 8 bases in the middle. This CDR3 reads CANYYSYNEQFF. In nucleotides, the CDR3 is TGTGCCAACTATTATTCCTACAATGAGCAGTTCTTC.

This chain links TRBV12-3 or TRBV12-4 with TRBJ2-1, with 8 bases matching TRBD2. Trimming cost V 5 bases and J 0 bases; bases outside gene matches: 9. The CDR3 is 17 amino acids. The chain's CDR3 is CASSQLRGGLSYNEQFF. The CDR3 DNA reads as TGTGCCAGCAGTCAACTCCGGGGGGGGCTCTCCTACAATGAGCAGTTCTTC.

The chain couples TRBV30 to TRBJ1-1; 7 nucleotides line up with TRBD1. This CDR3 region has 16 residues. Trimming took 2 bases from V and 0 from J; bases not matched to a gene: 9. The V gene's germline CDR1 is GTSNPN and CDR2 SVGIG (reference sequence). Here the CDR3 reads CAWSTGTARLNTEAFF. The CDR3 nucleotides are TGTGCCTGGAGTACCGGGACAGCGCGATTGAACACTGAAGCTTTCTTT. Full variable domain (outside the CDR3, taken from reference TRBV30 and TRBJ1-1): SQTIHQWPATLVQPVGSPLSLECTVEGTSNPNLYWYRQAAGRGLQLLFYSVGIGQISSEVPQNLSASRPQDRQFILSSKKLLLSDSGFYLCAWSTGTARLNTEAFFGQGTRLTVV.

This chain connects TRBV19 to TRBJ2-1; D uncertain. CDR3 length equals 12 residues. Trimming left V 3 bases short and J 6 bases short, with 6 bases between. Per germline, CDR1 LNHDA and CDR2 SQIVND (reference sequence). CDR3 residues: CASSIAPNEQFF. As DNA, the CDR3 is TGTGCCAGTAGTATTGCTCCCAATGAGCAGTTCTTC.

The V and J genes are TRBV6-1 and TRBJ2-7; TRBD1 matches 8 bases. The ends lost 5 bases at V and 6 bases at J; junction bases unmatched: 15. The V gene's germline CDR1 is MNHNS and CDR2 SASEGT. This CDR3 spans 16 amino acids. In DNA, the CDR3 is TGTGCCAGCAGTAAATCCTCGACAGGGGCGAGGGGCGAGCAGTACTTC. The encoded protein is CASSKSSTGARGEQYF.

The chain links TRBV20-1 to TRBJ1-3; no reliable D call. The CDR3 is made up of 13 amino acids. Trimming took 1 base from V and 8 from J, leaving 12 bases between them. The germline V gene has CDR1 DFQATT and CDR2 SNEGSKA (reference sequence). The CDR3: CSARVTGKDTIYF. CDR3 DNA: TGCAGTGCTAGAGTCACTGGAAAAGACACCATATATTTT.

V gene TRBV28 combines with J gene TRBJ2-7, with 8 bases aligning to TRBD1. Trimming took 6 bases from V and 3 from J; bases not matched to a gene: 10. The germline V gene encodes CDR1 MDHEN and CDR2 SYDVKM. The CDR3 contains 15 residues. Here the CDR3 DNA reads TGTGCCAGCAGGGCCGGACAGGGACTCCGCTACGAGCAGTACTTC. Residues: CASRAGQGLRYEQYF.

This clonotype appeared a few times. The V and J genes are TRBV7-2 and TRBJ1-3; D may be TRBD1 (5 bases). Germline CDR1 reads SGHTA; CDR2 reads FQGNSA. The CDR3 is 14 residues long. V was pared by 5 bases and J by 1 base, with 9 bases between. This CDR3 is CASSAAGSGNTIYF. As DNA, the CDR3 is TGTGCCAGCAGCGCGGCAGGGTCTGGAAACACCATATATTTT.

V gene TRBV6-5 combines with J gene TRBJ2-3, with D possibly TRBD1 on 5 matching bases. CDR1 is MNHEY, CDR2 SVGAGI, per germline. Trimming stripped 2 bases from V and 7 bases from J, with 7 bases between. The CDR3 has 12 residues. The CDR3 here is CASSYDSHTQYF. CDR3 nucleotide sequence: TGTGCCAGCAGTTACGACAGTCATACGCAGTATTTT.

The chain employs TRBV2 and TRBJ2-7, with 12 bases aligning to TRBD1. Trimming at V came to 8 bases and at J to 2 bases, leaving 7 bases not matched to a gene. Germline V gives CDR1 SNHLY, CDR2 FYNNEI. The CDR3 sequence is 15 residues long. The CDR3 spells CASGPGTGGAYEQYF. Here the CDR3 DNA reads TGTGCCAGCGGACCCGGGACAGGGGGCGCCTACGAGCAGTACTTC.

The genes are TRBV4-2 and TRBJ2-2, with 7 bases identical to TRBD1. V trimming: 0 bases; J trimming: 7 bases; junction bases outside the gene matches: 2. The germline V gene has CDR1 LGHNA and CDR2 YNFKEQ. The CDR3 contains 14 residues. CDR3: CASSQETGFGELFF. The CDR3 nucleotides read TGTGCCAGCAGCCAAGAGACAGGGTTCGGGGAGCTGTTTTTT.

This sequence joins TRBV29-1 and TRBJ2-1; TRBD2 matches 12 bases. CDR3 length: 20 amino acids. With V trimmed by 3 bases and J by 0 bases, 15 bases remained unmatched. The germline V gene has CDR1 SQVTM and CDR2 ANQGSEA. CDR3 sequence (DNA): TGCAGCGTTGATGGCCTAGCGGGGGGGCCCGCCGCGAGCTCCTACAATGAGCAGTTCTTC. This translates into CSVDGLAGGPAASSYNEQFF.